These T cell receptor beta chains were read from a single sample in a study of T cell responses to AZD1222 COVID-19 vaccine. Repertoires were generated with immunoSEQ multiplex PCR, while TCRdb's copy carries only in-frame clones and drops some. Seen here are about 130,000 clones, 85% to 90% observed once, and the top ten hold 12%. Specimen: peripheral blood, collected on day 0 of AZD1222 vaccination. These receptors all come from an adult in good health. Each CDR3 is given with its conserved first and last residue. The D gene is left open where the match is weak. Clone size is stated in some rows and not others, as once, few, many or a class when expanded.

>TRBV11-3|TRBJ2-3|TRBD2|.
CASSPLSAGGLDTQYF
TGTGCCAGCAGCCCTCTTTCAGCGGGGGGGCTTGATACGCAGTATTTT
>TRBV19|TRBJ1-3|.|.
CASSQGIGNTIYF
TGTGCCAGTAGCCAGGGGATTGGAAACACCATATATTTT
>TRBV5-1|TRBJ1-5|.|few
CASSLDSYSNQPQHF
TGCGCCAGCAGCTTGGACAGTTATAGCAATCAGCCCCAGCATTTT
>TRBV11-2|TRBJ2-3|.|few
CASSLALIGGADTQYF
TGTGCCAGCAGCTTAGCCCTAATTGGGGGGGCCGATACGCAGTATTTT
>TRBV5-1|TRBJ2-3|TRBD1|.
CASSFGQGVNTDTQYF
TGCGCCAGCAGCTTCGGACAGGGGGTAAACACAGATACGCAGTATTTT
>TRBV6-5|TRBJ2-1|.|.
CASSYEGYEQFF
TGTGCCAGCAGTTACGAGGGTTATGAGCAGTTCTTC
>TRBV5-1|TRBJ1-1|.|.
CASSLGAGTFTEAFF
TGCGCCAGCAGCCTGGGCGCAGGGACGTTCACTGAAGCTTTCTTT
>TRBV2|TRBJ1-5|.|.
CASSGEQGNQPQHF
TGTGCCAGCAGTGGGGAACAGGGCAATCAGCCCCAGCATTTT
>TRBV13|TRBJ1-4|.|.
CASSSSPLGRDEKLFF
TGTGCCAGCAGCTCATCTCCCCTTGGGCGCGATGAAAAACTGTTTTTT
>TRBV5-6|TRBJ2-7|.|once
CASSDQGEQYF
TGTGCCAGCAGCGACCAAGGGGAGCAGTACTTC
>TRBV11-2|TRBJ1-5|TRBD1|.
CASNAGGDERNSNQPQHF
TGTGCCAGCAACGCAGGGGGGGACGAACGCAATAGCAATCAGCCCCAGCATTTT
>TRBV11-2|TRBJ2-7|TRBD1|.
CASSLVGTGAYEQYF
TGTGCCAGCAGCTTAGTAGGGACAGGGGCCTACGAGCAGTACTTC
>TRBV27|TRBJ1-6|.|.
CASSLSSPRNNSPLHF
TGTGCCAGCAGTTTATCCAGCCCCAGGAACAATTCACCCCTCCACTTT
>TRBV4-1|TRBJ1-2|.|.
CASSQEEAGPPYGYTF
TGCGCCAGCAGCCAAGAAGAAGCAGGGCCCCCCTATGGCTACACCTTC
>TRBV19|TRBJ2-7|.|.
CASSIDLTSEHYEQYF
TGTGCCAGTAGTATAGATCTTACATCGGAACACTACGAGCAGTACTTC
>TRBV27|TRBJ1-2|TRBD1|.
CASSPPGTGGFGYTF
TGTGCCAGCAGTCCACCCGGGACAGGGGGCTTTGGCTACACCTTC
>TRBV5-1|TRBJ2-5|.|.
CASSAEGLARKTQYF
TGCGCCAGCAGCGCCGAGGGGCTAGCGAGAAAGACCCAGTACTTC
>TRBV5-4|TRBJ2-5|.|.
CASTWGERQETQYF
TGTGCCAGCACGTGGGGAGAGCGCCAAGAGACCCAGTACTTC
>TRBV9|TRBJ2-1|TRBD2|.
CASSLRLADNEQFF
TGTGCCAGCAGCCTTCGACTAGCGGACAATGAGCAGTTCTTC
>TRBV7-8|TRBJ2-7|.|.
CASSLFVGTNTYEQYF
TGTGCCAGCAGCTTGTTTGTCGGGACAAATACCTACGAGCAGTACTTC
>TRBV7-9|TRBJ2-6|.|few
CASSLVTGAAGANVLTF
TGTGCCAGCAGCTTAGTAACTGGAGCAGCTGGGGCCAACGTCCTGACTTTC
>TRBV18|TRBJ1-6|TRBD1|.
CASSPPQGSPLHF
TGTGCCAGCTCACCGCCACAGGGGTCACCCCTCCACTTT
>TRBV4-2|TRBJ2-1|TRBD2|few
CASSLTTSGAATFYNEQFF
TGTGCCAGCAGCCTAACGACTAGCGGGGCAGCTACCTTTTACAATGAGCAGTTCTTC